These 5 T cell receptor beta chains were sequenced from one sample in a study of blood T cell repertoires in COVID-19. Repertoires were generated with immunoSEQ multiplex PCR, while TCRdb's copy carries only in-frame clones and drops some. The sample consists of some 110,000 clones, approximately 89% of them appearing once. The sample was peripheral blood. These receptor sequences come from a woman of 80 years or more with COVID-19, enrolled during active disease.

V gene TRBV15 combines with J gene TRBJ2-7, with D possibly TRBD2 on 6 matching bases. CDR1 and CDR2 (germline): LNHNV, YYDKDF (reference sequence). The CDR3 is 16 amino acids. Trimming took 1 base from V and 3 from J, leaving 16 bases between them. The CDR3 sequence is CATSRAEGRNNYEQYF. For the CDR3, the DNA is TGTGCCACCAGCAGAGCGGAGGGACGCAATAACTACGAGCAGTACTTC.

The chain couples TRBV6-6 to TRBJ2-2; the D is unclear. V lost 5 bases, J lost 7 bases, and 14 bases lay in between. Germline CDR1 is MNHNY and CDR2 is SVGAGI (reference sequence). This CDR3 is 14 amino acids long. CDR3 loop: CASSHTHGGGELFF. For the CDR3, the DNA is TGTGCCAGCAGTCACACACATGGTGGCGGGGAGCTGTTTTTT.

This chain links TRBV5-1 with TRBJ2-7; D might be TRBD1 (6 bases). Germline CDR1 reads SGHRS; CDR2 reads YFSETQ. This CDR3 region has 14 residues. The V and J ends lost 4 bases and 6 bases respectively, with 17 bases between them. The CDR3 region has the DNA TGCGCCAGCAGCCGGGACACCGCCGGGGTCGAGCAGTACTTC. It codes for CASSRDTAGVEQYF.

The chain carries TRBV14 and TRBJ2-2; 8 bases fit TRBD2. V was clipped by 4 bases and J by 4 bases; unmatched bases: 11. CDR3 length: 17 residues. CDR1 is SGHDN and CDR2 is FVKESK in the germline V gene. CDR3 sequence: CASSRRNPGGFTGELFF. CDR3 in DNA: TGTGCCAGCAGCCGACGAAACCCGGGGGGGTTCACCGGGGAGCTGTTTTTT.

V gene TRBV28 combines with J gene TRBJ2-5, with 9 bases that match TRBD2. Unmatched junction bases numbered 6, after V lost 5 bases and J lost 2 bases. This CDR3 spans 15 amino acids. Germline lookup yields CDR1 MDHEN and CDR2 SYDVKM. The CDR3, as DNA: TGTGCCAGCAGTACGACAGGACTAGCGCAAGAGACCCAGTACTTC. Amino acid sequence: CASSTTGLAQETQYF.